This T cell receptor beta chain was recorded in a study of identical twins. Germline assignment: CDR1 DFQATT and CDR2 SNEGSKA (reference sequence). V lost 6 bases to trimming and J lost 5 bases, with 12 bases between them. The CDR3 has 12 residues. The study's findings and limits: Out-of-frame TCR alpha sharing observed in monozygotic twins exceeded model estimates. Invariant T cells like MAIT and iNKT could partly confound the zero-insertion analyses.

Healthy Caucasians alone served as donors. Unique molecular identifiers were present on the cDNA, and a universal primer site came from template switching. TCRdb analysed the 5' RACE reads with MiXCR anew, one entry per CDR3 protein. The sample includes around 1.7 million distinct CDR3 sequences, around 29% seen only once; the top ten take around 0.25%. As for this clonotype: Its antigen is unknown.

V usage is TRBV20-1 and J usage is TRBJ2-3, with D unresolved. Sequenced sample: cord blood. The TCR comes from a newborn girl in good health. The CDR3 protein is CSARTTVDTQYF. CDR3 in DNA: TGCAGTGCCCGAACCACAGTAGATACGCAGTATTTT.